The clone carrying this T cell receptor beta chain was recorded once. The antigen is undetermined. This entry belongs to a study of glioma-infiltrating T cells. The CDR3 is 12 residues long. Germline V gene lookup returns CDR1 SQVTM and CDR2 ANQGSEA. V lost 4 bases and J lost 4, with 7 bases in between. Study-wide results and caveats: Gliomas, especially low-grade, showed above-expected tissue-blood divergence; non-neoplastic patients showed below. Only very few CDR3 sequences appeared in both tissue and blood.

Amplification of TCR alpha and beta CDR3 regions from RNA used iRepertoire nested multiplex PCR. Tissue mRNA or PBMC total RNA, about 85-400 ng, went into one-step reverse transcription and amplification. Via MiXCR, TCRdb re-called the multiplex PCR reads, giving one row per CDR3 protein. This sample yields 150,000 or so distinct CDR3 sequences, of which about two fifths are seen a single time; over 15% belongs to the top ten. Sequencing was carried out using glioma tissue, nonneoplastic brain tissue, or PBMCs (not recorded which). The chain combines TRBV29-1 with TRBJ2-2, with D uncertain. This clonotype was sampled from a human donor with low-grade glioma or glioblastoma, undergoing nonglioma brain surgery, or in good health (not recorded which). CDR3 nucleotide sequence: TGCAGCGTTGTGGACCCCACCGGGGAGCTGTTTTTT. Amino acid sequence: CSVVDPTGELFF.